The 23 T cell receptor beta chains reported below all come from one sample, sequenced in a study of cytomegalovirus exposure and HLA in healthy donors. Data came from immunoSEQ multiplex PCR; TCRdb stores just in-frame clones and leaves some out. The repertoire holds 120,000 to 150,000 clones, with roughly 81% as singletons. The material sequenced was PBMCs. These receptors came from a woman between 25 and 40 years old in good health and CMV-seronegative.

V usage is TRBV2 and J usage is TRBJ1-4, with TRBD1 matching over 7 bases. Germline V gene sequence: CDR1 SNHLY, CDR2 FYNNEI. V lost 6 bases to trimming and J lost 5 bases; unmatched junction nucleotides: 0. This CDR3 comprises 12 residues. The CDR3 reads CASSRGNEKLFF. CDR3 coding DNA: TGTGCCAGCAGCAGGGGGAATGAAAAACTGTTTTTT.

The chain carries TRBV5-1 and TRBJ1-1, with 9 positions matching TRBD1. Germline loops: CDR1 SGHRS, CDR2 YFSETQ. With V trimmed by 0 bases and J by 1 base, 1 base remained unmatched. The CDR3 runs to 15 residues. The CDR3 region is CASSLVTGGNTEAFF. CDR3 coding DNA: TGCGCCAGCAGCTTGGTGACAGGGGGGAACACTGAAGCTTTCTTT.

CDR3 in DNA: TGTGCCAGCAGTTTGGGGGGGGAGGGGGATGGCTACACCTTC. The encoded protein is CASSLGGEGDGYTF. The chain employs TRBV27 and TRBJ1-2; D perhaps matches TRBD1 (6 bases). Trimming cost V 3 bases and J 6 bases, with 14 bases left between them. CDR1 and CDR2 (germline): MNHEY, SMNVEV (reference sequence). The CDR3 contains 14 residues.

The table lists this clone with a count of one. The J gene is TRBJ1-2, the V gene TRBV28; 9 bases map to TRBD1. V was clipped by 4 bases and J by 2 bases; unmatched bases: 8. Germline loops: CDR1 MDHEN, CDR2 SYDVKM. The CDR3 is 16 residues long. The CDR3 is CASSSPGQGLNYGYTF. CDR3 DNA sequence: TGTGCCAGCAGTTCCCCGGGACAGGGCCTAAACTATGGCTACACCTTC.

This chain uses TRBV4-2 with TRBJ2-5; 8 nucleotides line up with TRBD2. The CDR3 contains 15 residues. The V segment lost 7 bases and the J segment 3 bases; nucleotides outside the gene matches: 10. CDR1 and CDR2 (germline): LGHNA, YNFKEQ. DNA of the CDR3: TGTGCCAGCACCCGAACGGGGGGGGCCGAAGAGACCCAGTACTTC. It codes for CASTRTGGAEETQYF.

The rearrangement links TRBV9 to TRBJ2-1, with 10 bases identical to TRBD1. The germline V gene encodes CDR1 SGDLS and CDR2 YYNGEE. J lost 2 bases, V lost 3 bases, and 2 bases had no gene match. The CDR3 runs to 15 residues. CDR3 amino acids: CASSGQGATYNEQFF. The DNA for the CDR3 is TGTGCCAGCAGCGGACAGGGGGCTACCTACAATGAGCAGTTCTTC. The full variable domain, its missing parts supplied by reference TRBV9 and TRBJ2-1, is DSGVTQTPKHLITATGQRVTLRCSPRSGDLSVYWYQQSLDQGLQFLIQYYNGEERAKGNILERFSAQQFPDLHSELNLSSLELGDSALYFCASSGQGATYNEQFFGPGTRLTVL.

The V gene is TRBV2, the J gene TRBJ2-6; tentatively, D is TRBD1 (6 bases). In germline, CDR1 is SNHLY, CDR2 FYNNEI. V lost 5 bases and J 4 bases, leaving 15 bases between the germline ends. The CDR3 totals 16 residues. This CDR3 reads CASSIQGFGGANVLTF. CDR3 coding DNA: TGTGCCAGCAGTATTCAGGGGTTTGGGGGGGCCAACGTCCTGACTTTC.

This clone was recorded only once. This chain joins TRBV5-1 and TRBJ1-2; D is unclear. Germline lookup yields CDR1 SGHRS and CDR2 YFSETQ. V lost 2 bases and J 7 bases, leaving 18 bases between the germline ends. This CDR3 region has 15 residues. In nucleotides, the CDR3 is TGCGCCAGCAGCTTCCCGGGTCGGGAGGAAGGTGGCTACACCTTC. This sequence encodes CASSFPGREEGGYTF.

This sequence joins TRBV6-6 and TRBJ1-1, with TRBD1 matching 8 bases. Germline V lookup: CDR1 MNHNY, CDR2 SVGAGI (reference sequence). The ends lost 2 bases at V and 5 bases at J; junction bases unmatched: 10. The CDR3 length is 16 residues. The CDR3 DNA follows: TGTGCCAGCAGTTACAGGTTGCAGGGGGCGCGGACTGAAGCTTTCTTT. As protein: CASSYRLQGARTEAFF.

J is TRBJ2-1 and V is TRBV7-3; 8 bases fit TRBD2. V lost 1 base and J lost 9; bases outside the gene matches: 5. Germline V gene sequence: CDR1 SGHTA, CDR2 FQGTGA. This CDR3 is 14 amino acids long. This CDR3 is CASSLSGGYSEQFF. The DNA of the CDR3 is TGTGCCAGCAGCTTAAGCGGGGGGTATAGTGAGCAGTTCTTC.

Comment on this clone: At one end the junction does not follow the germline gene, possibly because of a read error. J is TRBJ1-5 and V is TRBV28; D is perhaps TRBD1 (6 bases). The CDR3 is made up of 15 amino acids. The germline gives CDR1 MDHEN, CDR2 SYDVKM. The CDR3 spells CASSLRGSSYQPQHF. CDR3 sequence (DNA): TGTGCCAGCAGTTTAAGGGGGAGTAGCTATCAGCCCCAGCATTTT.

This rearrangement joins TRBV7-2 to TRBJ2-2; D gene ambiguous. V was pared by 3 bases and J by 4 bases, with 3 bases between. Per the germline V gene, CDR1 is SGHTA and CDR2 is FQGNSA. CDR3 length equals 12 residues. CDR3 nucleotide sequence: TGTGCCAGCAGCTTCATCACCGGGGAGCTGTTTTTT. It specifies CASSFITGELFF.

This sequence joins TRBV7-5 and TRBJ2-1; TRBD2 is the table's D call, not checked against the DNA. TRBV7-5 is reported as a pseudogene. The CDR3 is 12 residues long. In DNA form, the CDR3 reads TGTGCCAGGGGGGGCTCCTACAATGAGCAGTTCTTC. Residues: CARGGSYNEQFF.

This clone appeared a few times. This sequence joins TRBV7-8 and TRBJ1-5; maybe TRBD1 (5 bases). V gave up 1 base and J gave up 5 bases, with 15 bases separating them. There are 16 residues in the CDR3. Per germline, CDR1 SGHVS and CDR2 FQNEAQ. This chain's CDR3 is CASSLGVGVIDQPQHF. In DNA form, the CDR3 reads TGTGCCAGCAGCTTAGGGGTAGGGGTTATCGATCAGCCCCAGCATTTT.

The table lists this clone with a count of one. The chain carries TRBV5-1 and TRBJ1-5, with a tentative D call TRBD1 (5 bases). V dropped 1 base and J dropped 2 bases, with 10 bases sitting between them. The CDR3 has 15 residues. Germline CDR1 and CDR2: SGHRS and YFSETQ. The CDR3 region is CASSLLGGGNQPQHF. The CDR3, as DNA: TGCGCCAGCAGCTTGCTGGGGGGTGGCAATCAGCCCCAGCATTTT.

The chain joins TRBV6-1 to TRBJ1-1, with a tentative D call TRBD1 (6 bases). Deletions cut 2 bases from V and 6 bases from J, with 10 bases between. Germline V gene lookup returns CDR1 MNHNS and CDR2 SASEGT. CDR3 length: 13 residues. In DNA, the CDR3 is TGTGCCAGCAGTGAACAGGGGTACTCTGAAGCTTTCTTT. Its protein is CASSEQGYSEAFF.

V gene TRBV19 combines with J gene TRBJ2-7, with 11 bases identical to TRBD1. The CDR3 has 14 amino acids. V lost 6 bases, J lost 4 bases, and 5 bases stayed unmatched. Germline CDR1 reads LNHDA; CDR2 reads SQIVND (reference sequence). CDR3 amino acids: CASRRGQGGYEQYF. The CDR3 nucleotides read TGTGCCAGTAGACGGGGACAGGGGGGTTACGAGCAGTACTTC.

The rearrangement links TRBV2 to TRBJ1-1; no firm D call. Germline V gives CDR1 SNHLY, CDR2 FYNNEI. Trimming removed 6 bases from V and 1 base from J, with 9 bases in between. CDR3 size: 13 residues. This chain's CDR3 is CASSVTTNTEAFF. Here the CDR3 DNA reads TGTGCCAGCAGCGTTACAACGAACACTGAAGCTTTCTTT.

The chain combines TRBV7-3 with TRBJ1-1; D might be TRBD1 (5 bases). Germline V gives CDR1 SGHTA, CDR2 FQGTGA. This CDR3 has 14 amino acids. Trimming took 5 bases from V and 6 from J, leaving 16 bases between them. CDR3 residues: CASSPGGGSAEAFF. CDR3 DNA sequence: TGTGCCAGCAGCCCGGGGGGGGGTTCAGCTGAAGCTTTCTTT. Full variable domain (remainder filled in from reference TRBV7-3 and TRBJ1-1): GAGVSQTPSNKVTEKGKYVELRCDPISGHTALYWYRQSLGQGPEFLIYFQGTGAADDSGLPNDRFFAVRPEGSVSTLKIQRTERGDSAVYLCASSPGGGSAEAFFGQGTRLTVV.

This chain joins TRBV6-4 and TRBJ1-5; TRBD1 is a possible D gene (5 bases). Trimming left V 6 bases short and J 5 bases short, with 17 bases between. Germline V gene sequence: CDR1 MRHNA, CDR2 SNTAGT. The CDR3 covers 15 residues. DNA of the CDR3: TGTGCCAGCAGGACCAGGGCTTGGGAGGATCAGCCCCAGCATTTT. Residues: CASRTRAWEDQPQHF.

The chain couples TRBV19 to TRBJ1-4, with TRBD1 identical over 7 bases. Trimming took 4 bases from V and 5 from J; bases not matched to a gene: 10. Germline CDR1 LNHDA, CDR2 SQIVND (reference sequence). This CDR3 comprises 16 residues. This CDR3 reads CASSRRGQGLNEKLFF. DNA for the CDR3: TGTGCCAGTAGTAGGAGGGGGCAGGGCCTAAATGAAAAACTGTTTTTT.

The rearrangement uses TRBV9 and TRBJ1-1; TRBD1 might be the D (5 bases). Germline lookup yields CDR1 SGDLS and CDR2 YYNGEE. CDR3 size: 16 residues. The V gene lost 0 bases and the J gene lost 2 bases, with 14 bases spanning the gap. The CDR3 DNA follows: TGTGCCAGCAGCGTAGGACCCAGGGAAAGTAACACTGAAGCTTTCTTT. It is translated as CASSVGPRESNTEAFF. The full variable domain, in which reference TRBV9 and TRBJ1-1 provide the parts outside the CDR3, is DSGVTQTPKHLITATGQRVTLRCSPRSGDLSVYWYQQSLDQGLQFLIQYYNGEERAKGNILERFSAQQFPDLHSELNLSSLELGDSALYFCASSVGPRESNTEAFFGQGTRLTVV.

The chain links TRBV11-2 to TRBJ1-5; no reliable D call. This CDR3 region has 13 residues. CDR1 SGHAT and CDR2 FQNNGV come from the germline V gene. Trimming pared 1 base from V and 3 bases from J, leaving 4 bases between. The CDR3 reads CASSLGPNQPQHF. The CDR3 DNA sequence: TGTGCCAGCAGCTTAGGGCCCAATCAGCCCCAGCATTTT.